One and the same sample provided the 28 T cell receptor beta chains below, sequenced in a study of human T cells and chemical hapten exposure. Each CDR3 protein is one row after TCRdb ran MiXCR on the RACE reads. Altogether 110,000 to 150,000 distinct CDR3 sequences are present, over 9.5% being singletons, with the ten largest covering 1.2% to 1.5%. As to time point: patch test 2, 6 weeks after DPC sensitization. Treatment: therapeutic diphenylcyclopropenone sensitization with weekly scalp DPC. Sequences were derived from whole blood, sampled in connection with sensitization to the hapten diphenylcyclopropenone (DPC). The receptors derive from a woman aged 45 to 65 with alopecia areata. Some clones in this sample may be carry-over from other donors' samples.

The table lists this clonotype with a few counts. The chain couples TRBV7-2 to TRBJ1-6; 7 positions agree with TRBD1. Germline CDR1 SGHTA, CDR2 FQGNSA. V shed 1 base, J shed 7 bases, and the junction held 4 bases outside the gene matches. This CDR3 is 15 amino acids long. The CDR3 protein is CASSLGTGPNSPLHF. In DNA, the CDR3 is TGTGCCAGCAGCTTAGGGACAGGACCGAATTCACCCCTCCACTTT.

In DNA, the CDR3 is TGTGCCAGCAGTTACCCTGACAGGGTAGGCAACTATGGCTACACCTTC. Its protein product is CASSYPDRVGNYGYTF. The V gene is TRBV6-2 or TRBV6-3, the J gene TRBJ1-2; 7 bases match TRBD1. With 2 bases clipped from V and 2 bases from J, the junction kept 8 bases outside the gene matches. Germline V lookup: CDR1 MNHEY, CDR2 SVGEGT. The CDR3 is 16 residues long.

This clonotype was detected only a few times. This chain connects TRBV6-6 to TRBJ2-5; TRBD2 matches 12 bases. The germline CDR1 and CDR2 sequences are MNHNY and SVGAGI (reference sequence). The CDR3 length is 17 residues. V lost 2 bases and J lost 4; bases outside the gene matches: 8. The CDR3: CASSYEASGRAGETQYF. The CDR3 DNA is TGTGCCAGCAGTTACGAGGCTAGCGGGAGGGCAGGAGAGACCCAGTACTTC.

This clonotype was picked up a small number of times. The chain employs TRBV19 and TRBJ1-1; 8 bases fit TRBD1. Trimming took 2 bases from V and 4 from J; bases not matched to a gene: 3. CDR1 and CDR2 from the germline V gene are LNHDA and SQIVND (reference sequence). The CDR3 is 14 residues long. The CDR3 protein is CASSIRQGFTEAFF. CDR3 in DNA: TGTGCCAGTAGTATACGACAGGGGTTCACTGAAGCTTTCTTT.

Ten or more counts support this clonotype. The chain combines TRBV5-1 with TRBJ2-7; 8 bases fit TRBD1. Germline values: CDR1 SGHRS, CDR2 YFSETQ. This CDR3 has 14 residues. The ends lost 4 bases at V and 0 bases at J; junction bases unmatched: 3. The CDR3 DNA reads TGCGCCAGCAGCAGGACAGGGAGCTCCTACGAGCAGTACTTC. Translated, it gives CASSRTGSSYEQYF.

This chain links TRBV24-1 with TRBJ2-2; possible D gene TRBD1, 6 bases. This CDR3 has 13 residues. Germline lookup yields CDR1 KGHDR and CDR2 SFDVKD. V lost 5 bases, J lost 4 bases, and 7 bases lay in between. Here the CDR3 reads CATSAGVTGELFF. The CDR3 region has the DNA TGTGCCACCAGTGCAGGGGTCACCGGGGAGCTGTTTTTT.

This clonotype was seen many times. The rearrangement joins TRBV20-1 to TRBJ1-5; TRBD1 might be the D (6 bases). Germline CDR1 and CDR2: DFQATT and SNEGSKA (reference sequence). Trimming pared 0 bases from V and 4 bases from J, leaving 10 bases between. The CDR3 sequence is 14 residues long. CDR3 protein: CSAREGGRNQPQHF. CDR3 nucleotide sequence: TGCAGTGCTAGAGAGGGGGGGCGTAATCAGCCCCAGCATTTT.

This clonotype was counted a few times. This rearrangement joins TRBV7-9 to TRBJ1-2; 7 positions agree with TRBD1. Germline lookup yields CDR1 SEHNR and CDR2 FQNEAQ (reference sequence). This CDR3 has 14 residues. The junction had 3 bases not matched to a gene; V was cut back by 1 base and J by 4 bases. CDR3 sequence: CASSLGGQSYGYTF. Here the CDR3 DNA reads TGTGCCAGCAGCTTAGGGGGACAGTCCTATGGCTACACCTTC.

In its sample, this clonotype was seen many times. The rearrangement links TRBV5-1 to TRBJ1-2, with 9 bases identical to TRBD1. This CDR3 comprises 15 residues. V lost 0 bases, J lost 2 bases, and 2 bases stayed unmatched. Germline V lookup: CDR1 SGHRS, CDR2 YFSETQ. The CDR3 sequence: CASSLGQGDNYGYTF. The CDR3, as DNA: TGCGCCAGCAGCTTGGGACAGGGGGACAACTATGGCTACACCTTC.

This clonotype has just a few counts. The CDR3 DNA follows: TGTGCCAGCAGCCAAGAACAGTGGGGGCTTAAGAACACTGAAGCTTTCTTT. This sequence encodes CASSQEQWGLKNTEAFF. The V and J genes are TRBV4-2 and TRBJ1-1, with D perhaps TRBD1 (6 bases). The germline V and J ends were trimmed by 0 bases and 1 base, with 15 bases remaining between them. Germline assignment: CDR1 LGHNA and CDR2 YNFKEQ. This CDR3 region has 17 residues.

CDR3 bases: TGTGCCAGCAGCTTGGGCGGGACTACAAGCACAGATACGCAGTATTTT. This translates into CASSLGGTTSTDTQYF. V gene TRBV5-6 combines with J gene TRBJ2-3, with TRBD2 matching 7 bases. The CDR3 is 16 amino acids. Germline CDR1 reads SGHDT; CDR2 reads YYEEEE. Losses at the gene ends were 0 bases for V and 0 bases for J; bases not matched to a gene: 4.

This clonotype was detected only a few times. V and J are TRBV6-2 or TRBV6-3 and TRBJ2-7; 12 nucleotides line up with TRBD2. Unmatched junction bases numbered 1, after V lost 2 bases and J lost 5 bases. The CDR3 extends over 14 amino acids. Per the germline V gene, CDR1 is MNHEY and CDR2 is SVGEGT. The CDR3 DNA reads TGTGCCAGCAGTTACGGGACTAGCGGGCACGAGCAGTACTTC. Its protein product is CASSYGTSGHEQYF.

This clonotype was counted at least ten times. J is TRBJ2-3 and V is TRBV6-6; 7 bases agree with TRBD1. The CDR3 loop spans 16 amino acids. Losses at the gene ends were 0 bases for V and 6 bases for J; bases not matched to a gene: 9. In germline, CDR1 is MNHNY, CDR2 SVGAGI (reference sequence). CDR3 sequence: CASSYSQGVVGDTQYF. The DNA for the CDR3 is TGTGCCAGCAGTTACTCGCAGGGGGTAGTAGGGGATACGCAGTATTTT.

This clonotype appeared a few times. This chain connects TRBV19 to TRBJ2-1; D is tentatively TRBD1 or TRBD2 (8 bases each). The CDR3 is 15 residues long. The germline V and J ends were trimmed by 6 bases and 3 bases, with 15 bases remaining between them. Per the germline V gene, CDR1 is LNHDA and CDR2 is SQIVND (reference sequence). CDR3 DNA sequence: TGTGCCAGTAGCCGACAGGGGACTAGCTACAATGAGCAGTTCTTC. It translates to CASSRQGTSYNEQFF.

CDR3 sequence: CAWSEPGLAGADTQYF. The CDR3, as DNA: TGTGCCTGGAGTGAGCCGGGACTAGCGGGAGCAGATACGCAGTATTTT. This chain joins TRBV30 and TRBJ2-3, with TRBD2 matching 14 bases. The CDR3 length is 16 residues. The V and J ends lost 1 base and 4 bases, in that order; junction bases with no gene match: 4. Germline V gene lookup returns CDR1 GTSNPN and CDR2 SVGIG (reference sequence).

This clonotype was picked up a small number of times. CDR3 amino acids: CASSRRQGRNTEAFF. CDR3 sequence (DNA): TGTGCCAGCAGCCGTCGACAGGGCCGGAACACTGAAGCTTTCTTT. The rearrangement uses TRBV11-2 and TRBJ1-1, with TRBD1 identical over 7 bases. The CDR3 spans 15 residues. V gave up 5 bases and J gave up 1 base; unmatched junction bases: 7. Germline V gives CDR1 SGHAT, CDR2 FQNNGV.

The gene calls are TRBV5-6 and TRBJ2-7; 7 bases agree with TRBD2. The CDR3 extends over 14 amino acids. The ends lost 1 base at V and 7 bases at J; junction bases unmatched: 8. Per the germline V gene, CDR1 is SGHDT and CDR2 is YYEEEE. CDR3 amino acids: CASSLIASGKEQYF. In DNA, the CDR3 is TGTGCCAGCAGCTTGATTGCTAGCGGAAAAGAGCAGTACTTC.

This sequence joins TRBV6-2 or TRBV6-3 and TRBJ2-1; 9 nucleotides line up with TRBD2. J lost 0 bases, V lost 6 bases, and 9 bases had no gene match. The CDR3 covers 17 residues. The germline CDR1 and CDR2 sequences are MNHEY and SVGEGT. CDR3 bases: TGTGCCAGCAGAGGACTGCGGGAGGGAAACTCCTACAATGAGCAGTTCTTC. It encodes CASRGLREGNSYNEQFF.

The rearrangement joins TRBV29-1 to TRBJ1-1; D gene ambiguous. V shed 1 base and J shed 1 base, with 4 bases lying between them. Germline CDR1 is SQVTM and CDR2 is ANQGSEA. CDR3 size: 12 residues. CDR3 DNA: TGCAGCGTTGAAGGGGAGAACACTGAAGCTTTCTTT. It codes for CSVEGENTEAFF.

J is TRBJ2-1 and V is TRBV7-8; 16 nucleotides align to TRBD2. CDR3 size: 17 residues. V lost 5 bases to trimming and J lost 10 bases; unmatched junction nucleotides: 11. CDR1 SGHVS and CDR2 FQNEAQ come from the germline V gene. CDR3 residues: CASSRGGTSGRADEQFF. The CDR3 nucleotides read TGTGCCAGCAGCCGAGGGGGGACTAGCGGGAGGGCGGACGAGCAGTTCTTC.

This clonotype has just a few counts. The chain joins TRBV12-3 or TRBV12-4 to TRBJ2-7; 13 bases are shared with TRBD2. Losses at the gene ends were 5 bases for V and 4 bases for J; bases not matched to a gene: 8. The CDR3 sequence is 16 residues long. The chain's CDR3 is CASSGTWTSGSYEQYF. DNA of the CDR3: TGTGCCAGCAGTGGGACCTGGACTAGCGGGAGTTACGAGCAGTACTTC.

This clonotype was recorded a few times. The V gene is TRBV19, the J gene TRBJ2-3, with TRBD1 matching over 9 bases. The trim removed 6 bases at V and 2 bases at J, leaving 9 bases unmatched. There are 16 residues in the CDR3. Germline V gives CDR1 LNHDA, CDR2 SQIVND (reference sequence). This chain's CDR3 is CASRKFGTGITDTQYF. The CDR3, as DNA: TGTGCCAGTAGGAAATTCGGGACAGGGATCACAGATACGCAGTATTTT.

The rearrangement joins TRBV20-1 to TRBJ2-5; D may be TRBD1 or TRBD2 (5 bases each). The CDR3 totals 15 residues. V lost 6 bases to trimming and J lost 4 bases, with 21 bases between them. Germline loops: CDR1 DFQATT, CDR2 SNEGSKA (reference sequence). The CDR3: CSAASADKGTETQYF. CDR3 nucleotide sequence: TGCAGTGCCGCGAGTGCGGATAAGGGGACAGAGACCCAGTACTTC.

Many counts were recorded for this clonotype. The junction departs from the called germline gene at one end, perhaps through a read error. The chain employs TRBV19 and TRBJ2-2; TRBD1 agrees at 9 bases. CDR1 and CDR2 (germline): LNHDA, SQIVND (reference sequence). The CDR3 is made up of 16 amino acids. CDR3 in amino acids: CASKGTGNINTGELFF. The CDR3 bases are TGTGCCAGTAAAGGGACAGGGAATATTAACACCGGGGAGCTGTTTTTC.

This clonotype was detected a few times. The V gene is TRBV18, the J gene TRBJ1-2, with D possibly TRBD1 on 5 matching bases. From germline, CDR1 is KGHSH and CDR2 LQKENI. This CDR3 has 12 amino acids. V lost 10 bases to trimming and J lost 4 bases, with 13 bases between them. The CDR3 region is CATTDRSYGYTF. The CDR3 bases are TGTGCCACCACTGACAGATCCTATGGCTACACCTTC.

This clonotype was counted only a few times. CDR3 protein: CASSPTSGESNTGELFF. The CDR3 coding sequence is TGTGCCAGCAGTCCGACTAGCGGGGAGTCGAACACCGGGGAGCTGTTTTTT. This rearrangement joins TRBV9 to TRBJ2-2, with TRBD2 identical over 11 bases. Looked up from germline, CDR1 is SGDLS and CDR2 is YYNGEE. V gave up 5 bases and J gave up 0 bases; unmatched junction bases: 6. The CDR3 runs 17 residues.

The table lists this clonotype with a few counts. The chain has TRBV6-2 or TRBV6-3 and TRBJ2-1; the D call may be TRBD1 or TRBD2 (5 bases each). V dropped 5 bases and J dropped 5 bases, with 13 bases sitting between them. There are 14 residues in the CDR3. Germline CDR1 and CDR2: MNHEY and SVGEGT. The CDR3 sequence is CASSESGPNNEQFF. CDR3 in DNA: TGTGCCAGCAGTGAGTCGGGGCCCAACAATGAGCAGTTCTTC.

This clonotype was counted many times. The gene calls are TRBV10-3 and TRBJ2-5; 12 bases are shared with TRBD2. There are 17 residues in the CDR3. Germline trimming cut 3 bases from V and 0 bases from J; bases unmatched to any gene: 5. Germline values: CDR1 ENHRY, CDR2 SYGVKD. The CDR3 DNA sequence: TGTGCCATCAGTGAAGCGGGGACTAGCGGGTACCAAGAGACCCAGTACTTC. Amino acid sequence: CAISEAGTSGYQETQYF.